This T cell receptor (beta chain) emerged from a study of cytotoxic CD8 clonotypes in ibrutinib-treated CLL. At the level of the study: The cohort had about a dozen relapsed/refractory and approximately 14 treatment-naive patients, some 17 IGHV unmutated. Investigators reported some 24 partial and 2 complete responses; after median around 6 years, about 15 patients remained remitted and roughly twelve progressed.

Concerning this clone itself: The target antigen is unknown.

The CDR3 runs to 17 residues. Germline V gives CDR1 SGHAT, CDR2 FQNNGV. V lost 3 bases to trimming and J lost 4 bases, with 20 bases between them. Depth targeted 1 in 200,000 to 1 in 1 million T cells, averaging about 9.2x coverage per clonotype. Measured with immunoSEQ multiplex PCR; TCRdb has only the in-frame clones, and not every one. Here the sample spans around 330,000 clones, roughly two thirds being singletons. Study findings and constraints: Clonality grew at ibrutinib response; at progression, it decreased back toward baseline.

The receptor was derived from a human donor with chronic lymphocytic leukemia. J is TRBJ2-3 and V is TRBV11-2; D is perhaps TRBD2 (7 bases). Sequencing was performed on PBMCs, taken after 36 months of ibrutinib treatment. CDR3 DNA: TGTGCCAGCAGCTTCAGCCCGAAGGGGGAGGGCCCAGATACGCAGTATTTT. The encoded protein is CASSFSPKGEGPDTQYF.